These 29 T cell receptor beta chains were all obtained from the same sample, sequenced in a study of cytomegalovirus exposure and HLA in healthy donors. PCR amplification relied on 60 Vbeta primers (plus 13 Jbeta primers). The protocol was immunoSEQ multiplex PCR, while the TCRdb copy is restricted to in-frame clones and leaves out a portion. The table counts about 150,000 clones; 2% to 2.5% lies in the top ten. Sequences were obtained from PBMCs. These receptors were obtained from a man between 25 and 39 years old in good health and CMV-seronegative.

The J gene is TRBJ2-5, the V gene TRBV7-9, with a weak D call TRBD2 (5 bases). The V gene lost 8 bases and the J gene lost 0 bases, with 7 bases spanning the gap. CDR1 and CDR2 (germline): SEHNR, FQNEAQ (reference sequence). The CDR3 sequence is 12 residues long. CDR3 region: CASQRNQETQYF. CDR3 coding DNA: TGTGCCAGCCAGCGGAACCAAGAGACCCAGTACTTC.

The chain combines TRBV11-2 with TRBJ2-2, with D uncertain. The CDR3 has 12 amino acids. CDR1 and CDR2 (germline): SGHAT, FQNNGV. With 2 bases removed from V and 6 bases from J, the gap between germline ends came to 4 bases. The CDR3 sequence is CASSLSSGELFF. The CDR3 coding sequence is TGTGCCAGCAGCTTATCTTCCGGGGAGCTGTTTTTT.

The gene calls are TRBV2 and TRBJ2-3, with 8 bases identical to TRBD1. The CDR3 is 14 residues long. Germline assignment: CDR1 SNHLY and CDR2 FYNNEI. Trimming cost V 6 bases and J 2 bases; bases outside gene matches: 4. The DNA for the CDR3 is TGTGCCAGCAGCAGGACAGGGAACACAGATACGCAGTATTTT. As protein: CASSRTGNTDTQYF.

This rearrangement joins TRBV6-1 to TRBJ1-2; TRBD1 aligns across 7 bases. Trimming removed 6 bases from V and 0 bases from J; junction bases left unmatched: 7. The CDR3 loop spans 15 amino acids. CDR1 and CDR2 (germline): MNHNS, SASEGT. The CDR3 loop is CASSLTGVSNYGYTF. The DNA for the CDR3 is TGTGCCAGCAGCCTCACAGGGGTTTCTAACTATGGCTACACCTTC.

This chain uses TRBV19 with TRBJ1-1; 9 bases fit TRBD1. CDR1 and CDR2 (germline): LNHDA, SQIVND (reference sequence). The length of the CDR3 is 13 residues. V was clipped by 6 bases and J by 3 bases; unmatched bases: 2. The CDR3 sequence is CASRGQGDTEAFF. In nucleotides, the CDR3 is TGTGCCAGTAGGGGACAGGGAGACACTGAAGCTTTCTTT.

For this clone: At the DNA level, this CDR3 is encoded by other sequences in the same sample as well. The chain combines TRBV9 with TRBJ2-1; D unclear. The CDR3 has 15 residues. V lost 0 bases, J lost 0 bases, and 7 bases lay in between. CDR1 is SGDLS and CDR2 is YYNGEE in the germline V gene. CDR3 sequence (DNA): TGTGCCAGCAGCGTAGCACTGAGCTCCTACAATGAGCAGTTCTTC. The encoded protein is CASSVALSSYNEQFF.

The chain combines TRBV19 with TRBJ2-7; the match to TRBD1 covers 7 bases. CDR1 LNHDA and CDR2 SQIVND come from the germline V gene (reference sequence). This CDR3 has 15 amino acids. V trimming: 3 bases; J trimming: 0 bases; junction bases outside the gene matches: 5. The CDR3: CASSMFRDSSYEQYF. CDR3 bases: TGTGCCAGTAGTATGTTTCGGGACAGCTCCTACGAGCAGTACTTC.

CDR3 sequence: CASSPWGGAGGNEQYF. CDR3 coding DNA: TGTGCCAGCAGCCCCTGGGGGGGGGCGGGGGGGAACGAGCAGTACTTC. This chain connects TRBV5-4 to TRBJ2-7, with 9 bases identical to TRBD2. J was trimmed by 5 bases and V by 4 bases; bases with no gene match: 13. Germline V gene lookup returns CDR1 SGHNT and CDR2 YYREEE (reference sequence). The CDR3 spans 16 residues.

The V call is TRBV28, the J call TRBJ1-3; a weak D match, TRBD1 (6 bases). Trimming took off 4 bases at V and 0 bases at J, with 13 bases between the two ends. Germline V gene sequence: CDR1 MDHEN, CDR2 SYDVKM. The CDR3 spans 16 residues. As DNA, the CDR3 is TGTGCCAGCAGTTCCGCCGACAGGTTCTCTGGAAACACCATATATTTT. It codes for CASSSADRFSGNTIYF.

The V gene is TRBV5-1, the J gene TRBJ2-7; 7 bases line up with TRBD1. Losses at the gene ends were 4 bases for V and 0 bases for J; bases not matched to a gene: 7. There are 15 residues in the CDR3. Germline CDR1 and CDR2: SGHRS and YFSETQ. CDR3 protein: CASSLSGQSSYEQYF. CDR3 DNA: TGCGCCAGCAGCCTATCGGGACAGAGCTCCTACGAGCAGTACTTC.

The rearrangement links TRBV7-9 to TRBJ1-1; D uncertain. The CDR3 contains 15 residues. CDR1 and CDR2 (germline): SEHNR, FQNEAQ (reference sequence). Trimming stripped 5 bases from V and 1 base from J, with 14 bases between. Written as DNA, the CDR3 is TGTGCCAGCAGCCCGTACAGCCGGGGGAACACTGAAGCTTTCTTT. Translated: CASSPYSRGNTEAFF.

V is TRBV7-2 and J is TRBJ2-1, with D tentatively TRBD1 (5 bases). This CDR3 is built from 12 residues. Germline V gene data show CDR1 as SGHTA and CDR2 as FQGNSA. V lost 6 bases and J 10 bases, leaving 13 bases between the germline ends. In nucleotides, the CDR3 is TGTGCCAGCAGGCCGGACACCATGGAGCAGTTCTTC. Its translation: CASRPDTMEQFF.

The J gene is TRBJ2-1, the V gene TRBV14; D perhaps matches TRBD2 (7 bases). Germline V CDR1 and CDR2: SGHDN, FVKESK. The CDR3 has 18 amino acids. Trimming pared 2 bases from V and 0 bases from J, leaving 17 bases between. CDR3: CASSQIKGGRTSYNEQFF. In nucleotides, the CDR3 is TGTGCCAGCAGCCAAATAAAGGGGGGGAGAACCTCCTACAATGAGCAGTTCTTC.

V is TRBV6-4 and J is TRBJ2-6; weak D call: TRBD1 (7 bases). The CDR3 totals 18 residues. The germline V and J ends were trimmed by 3 bases and 2 bases, with 17 bases remaining between them. Per germline, CDR1 MRHNA and CDR2 SNTAGT. CDR3 amino acids: CASSERGRGKTGANVLTF. In DNA form, the CDR3 reads TGTGCCAGCAGTGAGCGGGGCAGGGGGAAGACTGGGGCCAACGTCCTGACTTTC.

The CDR3 loop is CASSEMTDTDTQYF. CDR3 DNA: TGCGCCAGCAGTGAGATGACTGACACAGATACGCAGTATTTT. This rearrangement joins TRBV10-1 to TRBJ2-3; D remains ambiguous. The germline CDR1 and CDR2 sequences are WNHNN and SYGVQD (reference sequence). V lost 2 bases, J lost 2 bases, and 8 bases lay in between. The CDR3 is 14 residues long.

V usage is TRBV6-1 and J usage is TRBJ2-7; D may be TRBD1 (6 bases). Germline V CDR1 and CDR2: MNHNS, SASEGT. Between the trimmed V and J ends, which lost 6 bases and 3 bases, there was a span of 18 bases. This CDR3 is built from 15 residues. The CDR3 DNA reads as TGTGCCAGCAGGGGGGCAGGGGAATATGGCTACGAGCAGTACTTC. This sequence encodes CASRGAGEYGYEQYF.

The J gene is TRBJ2-2, the V gene TRBV9; D not certain. The CDR3 covers 13 residues. Germline V gene lookup returns CDR1 SGDLS and CDR2 YYNGEE. The V gene lost 6 bases and the J gene lost 2 bases, with 8 bases spanning the gap. The CDR3: CASNRDNTGELFF. The CDR3 DNA reads as TGTGCCAGCAACCGAGATAACACCGGGGAGCTGTTTTTT.

Of note for this clone: One junction end does not reproduce the germline sequence, and a read error may be involved. The chain has TRBV5-4 and TRBJ2-7, with D tentatively TRBD1 (5 bases). The CDR3 covers 14 residues. The germline CDR1 and CDR2 sequences are SGHNT and YYREEE (reference sequence). For the CDR3, the DNA is TGTGCCAGCAGCTTGAGGGGAACCTCCCACGAGCAGTACTTC. This gives the protein CASSLRGTSHEQYF.

This chain joins TRBV5-6 and TRBJ2-4; tentatively, D is TRBD1 (6 bases). Germline CDR1 SGHDT, CDR2 YYEEEE. V was trimmed by 7 bases and J by 0 bases, leaving 17 bases between them. The CDR3 is made up of 16 amino acids. The CDR3 DNA sequence: TGTGCCAGCTCCAATCGACAGGCACTAGCCAAAAACATTCAGTACTTC. Translating gives CASSNRQALAKNIQYF.

The chain combines TRBV19 with TRBJ1-2; 7 nucleotides match TRBD1. The CDR3 has 13 residues. V lost 5 bases and J lost 4; bases outside the gene matches: 4. Germline loops: CDR1 LNHDA, CDR2 SQIVND (reference sequence). CDR3 sequence reads: CASSPGQLYGYTF. The CDR3 DNA is TGTGCCAGTAGTCCGGGACAGCTCTATGGCTACACCTTC.

This rearrangement joins TRBV7-9 to TRBJ1-2; D gene unclear. The CDR3 consists of 14 residues. Germline V gene sequence: CDR1 SEHNR, CDR2 FQNEAQ (reference sequence). The V end was cut by 5 bases, the J end by 1 base, with 11 bases between. The CDR3 sequence: CASSSRGVNYGYTF. The CDR3 DNA is TGTGCCAGCAGCAGCCGAGGAGTTAACTATGGCTACACCTTC.

This rearrangement joins TRBV25-1 to TRBJ1-1; 9 bases are shared with TRBD1. With 6 bases clipped from V and 5 bases from J, the junction kept 10 bases outside the gene matches. This CDR3 region has 15 residues. Germline loops: CDR1 MGHDK, CDR2 SYGVNS. The CDR3 coding sequence is TGTGCCAGCAGACCGACAGGGGGGGCGTTTACTGAAGCTTTCTTT. Protein sequence: CASRPTGGAFTEAFF.

The chain joins TRBV10-1 to TRBJ2-2, with 8 bases fitting TRBD2. Looked up from germline, CDR1 is WNHNN and CDR2 is SYGVQD (reference sequence). This CDR3 contains 18 residues. Trimming took 5 bases from V and 1 from J; bases not matched to a gene: 12. The CDR3 loop reads CASSSPEAGRENTGELFF. The CDR3 DNA reads as TGCGCCAGCAGTTCCCCGGAGGCCGGGAGGGAGAACACCGGGGAGCTGTTTTTT.

V usage is TRBV5-6 and J usage is TRBJ1-2, with unresolved D. There are 13 residues in the CDR3. Per germline, CDR1 SGHDT and CDR2 YYEEEE. The V and J ends lost 5 bases and 3 bases respectively, with 11 bases between them. CDR3 DNA sequence: TGTGCCAGCAGGGCGGAGGGTTACTATGGCTACACCTTC. Translating gives CASRAEGYYGYTF.

This chain connects TRBV29-1 to TRBJ2-1, with 13 nucleotides matching TRBD2. Per germline, CDR1 SQVTM and CDR2 ANQGSEA. The J segment lost 1 base and the V segment lost 4 bases, leaving 7 bases of the junction unmatched. The CDR3 is 17 residues long. The CDR3 loop reads CSVGGLAGLKSYNEQFF. The CDR3 bases are TGCAGCGTTGGGGGACTAGCGGGGTTAAAGTCCTACAATGAGCAGTTCTTC.

About this clone: The sample has other DNA sequences that encode this CDR3 too. This chain connects TRBV15 to TRBJ2-3; 9 positions agree with TRBD2. J was trimmed by 4 bases and V by 8 bases; bases with no gene match: 7. The CDR3 totals 14 residues. The germline V gene encodes CDR1 LNHNV and CDR2 YYDKDF (reference sequence). CDR3 in amino acids: CATGAGGPADTQYF. CDR3 nucleotide sequence: TGTGCCACCGGGGCGGGAGGGCCGGCAGATACGCAGTATTTT.

This chain uses TRBV7-2 with TRBJ1-2, with a tentative D call TRBD1 (5 bases). Germline V gene sequence: CDR1 SGHTA, CDR2 FQGNSA. V was trimmed by 3 bases and J by 7 bases, leaving 12 bases between them. CDR3 length: 13 amino acids. CDR3 region: CASSFTDISGYTF. CDR3 bases: TGTGCCAGCAGCTTTACGGACATCTCTGGCTACACCTTC.

The chain has TRBV9 and TRBJ2-7; 9 bases match TRBD1. J gave up 1 base and V 10 bases, and 9 bases lay outside the gene matches. Germline CDR1 and CDR2: SGDLS and YYNGEE. The CDR3 spans 14 residues. CDR3 residues: CASGQGLISYEQYF. For the CDR3, the DNA is TGTGCCTCGGGACAGGGCTTAATATCCTACGAGCAGTACTTC.

The chain uses TRBV5-4 and TRBJ2-5; 12 bases fit TRBD1. Near its end, the DNA agrees better with TRBJ2-7, so the J call may be wrong. CDR1 SGHNT and CDR2 YYREEE come from the germline V gene (reference sequence). This CDR3 has 15 amino acids. The CDR3 region has the DNA TGTGCCAGCAGCTTGGGGGGACAGGGGGCTTACGAGCAGTACTTC. This encodes CASSLGGQGAYEQYF.